This TCR beta chain came from a study of blood T cell repertoires in COVID-19. Study-wide background: The origin of the acute and convalescent COVID-19 samples was the United States, Italy and Spain. PBMCs, B-cell-depleted T cells, or T cells provided the cDNA or gDNA that made up the material.

In the source study's methods: Reference gene primer amplification in the assay estimated nucleated cell counts. The data were produced by immunoSEQ multiplex PCR, yet TCRdb's version contains in-frame clones alone and is incomplete. The V and J calls and clone size come from that table; D and trimming were worked out from the DNA. This sample has more than 100,000 clones, with about four fifths found just once. The sequence was obtained from a man aged 55 to 70 with acute or convalescent COVID-19. The sample was peripheral blood.

CDR3 bases: TGTGCCAGCAGCTTGGACTATGGCACAGGAGCCTACGAGCAGTACTTC. Protein product: CASSLDYGTGAYEQYF. The rearrangement uses TRBV5-6 and TRBJ2-7; D may be TRBD1 (5 bases). CDR1 and CDR2 (germline): SGHDT, YYEEEE. V was clipped by 0 bases and J by 2 bases, with 15 bases between them. The CDR3 sequence is 16 residues long.